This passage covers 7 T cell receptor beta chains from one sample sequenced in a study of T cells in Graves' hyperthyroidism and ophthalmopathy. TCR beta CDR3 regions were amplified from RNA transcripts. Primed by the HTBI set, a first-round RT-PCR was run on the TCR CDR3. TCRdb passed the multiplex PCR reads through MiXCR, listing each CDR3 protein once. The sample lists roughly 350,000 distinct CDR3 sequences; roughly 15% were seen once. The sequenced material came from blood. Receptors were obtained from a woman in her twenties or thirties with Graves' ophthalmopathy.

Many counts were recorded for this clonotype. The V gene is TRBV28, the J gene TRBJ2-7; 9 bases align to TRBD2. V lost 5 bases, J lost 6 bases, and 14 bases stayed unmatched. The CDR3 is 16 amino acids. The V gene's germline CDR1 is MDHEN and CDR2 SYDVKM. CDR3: CASSKLAGGPALEQYF. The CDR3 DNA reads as TGTGCCAGCAGTAAACTCGCGGGGGGGCCCGCTCTCGAGCAGTACTTC.

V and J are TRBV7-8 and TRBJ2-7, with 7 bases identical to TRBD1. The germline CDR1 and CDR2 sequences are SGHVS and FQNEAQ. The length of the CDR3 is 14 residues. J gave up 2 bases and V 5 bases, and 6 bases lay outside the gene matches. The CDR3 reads CASSETGNTYEQYF. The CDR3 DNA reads TGTGCCAGCAGCGAGACAGGGAATACCTACGAGCAGTACTTC.

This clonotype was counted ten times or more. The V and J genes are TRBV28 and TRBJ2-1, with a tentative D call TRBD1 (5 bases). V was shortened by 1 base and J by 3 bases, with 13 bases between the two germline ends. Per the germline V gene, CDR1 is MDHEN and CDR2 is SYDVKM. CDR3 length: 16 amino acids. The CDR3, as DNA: TGTGCCAGCAGTTTATCATACAGGTTGAACTACAATGAGCAGTTCTTC. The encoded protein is CASSLSYRLNYNEQFF.

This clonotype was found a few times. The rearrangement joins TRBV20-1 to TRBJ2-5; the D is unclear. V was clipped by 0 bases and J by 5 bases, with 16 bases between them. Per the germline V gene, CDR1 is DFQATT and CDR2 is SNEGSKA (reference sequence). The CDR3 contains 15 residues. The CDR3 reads CSARDQNGLPETQYF. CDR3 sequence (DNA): TGCAGTGCTAGAGATCAAAATGGGCTTCCGGAGACCCAGTACTTC.

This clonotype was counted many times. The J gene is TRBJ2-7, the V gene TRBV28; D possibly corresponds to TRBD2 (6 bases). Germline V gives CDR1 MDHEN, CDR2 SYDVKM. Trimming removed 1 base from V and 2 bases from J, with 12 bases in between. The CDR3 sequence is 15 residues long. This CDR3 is CASSLSRGLAYEQYF. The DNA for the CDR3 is TGTGCCAGCAGTTTATCACGGGGGTTGGCCTACGAGCAGTACTTC.

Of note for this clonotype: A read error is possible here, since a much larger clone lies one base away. Here the CDR3 reads CASSLGGSPNYCYTF. Here the CDR3 DNA reads TGTGCCAGCAGCTTAGGAGGGTCTCCTAACTATTGCTACACCTTC. The chain carries TRBV7-2 and TRBJ1-2; D is unclear. Germline loops: CDR1 SGHTA, CDR2 FQGNSA. The CDR3 runs 15 residues.

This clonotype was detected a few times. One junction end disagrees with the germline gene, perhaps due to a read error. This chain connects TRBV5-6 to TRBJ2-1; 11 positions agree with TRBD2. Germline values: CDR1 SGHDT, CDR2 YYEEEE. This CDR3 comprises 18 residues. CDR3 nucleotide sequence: TGTGCCAGCAGTCCTACTAGCGGGGGCCCGTCTTTCTACAATGAGCAGTCCTTC. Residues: CASSPTSGGPSFYNEQSF.